A selection of T cell receptor beta chains follows, all from one sample in a study of beta chain features in type 1 diabetes. Sequencing used immunoSEQ multiplex PCR; TCRdb keeps in-frame clones, though not all of them. The sample yields roughly 140,000 clones, 9% to 12% seen once. The sample consisted of central memory CD4+ T cells from blood. These receptors all stem from a man aged 25-45 years with type 1 diabetes. Both conserved end residues are part of each CDR3. The size entry is marked missing in some rows and otherwise reads once, few, many or a size class.

j_call v_call clone_size cdr3_aa
TRBJ2-4 TRBV15 . CATSREGLAWSAKNIQYF
TRBJ2-5 TRBV9 . CASSPRGTRKDQETQYF
TRBJ2-2 TRBV2 few CASTLQGDGELFF
TRBJ2-3 TRBV9 . CASSVAYNTDTQYF
TRBJ2-3 TRBV7-9 few CASRSRVDTDTQYF
TRBJ2-2 TRBV5-3 . CARSLRNSGRNTGELFF
TRBJ1-3 TRBV6-5 . CASSLALVQAAAIYF
TRBJ2-7 TRBV5-5 few CASSLGGRLAGEQYF
TRBJ2-7 TRBV5-8 . CASSAGQVDLLSTEQYF
TRBJ1-5 TRBV18 . CASSPQQRDQPQHF
TRBJ2-1 TRBV9 . CASSVGLLNEQFF
TRBJ1-5 TRBV19 . CASSNSAGVNQPQHF
TRBJ2-2 TRBV14 few CASSLRQAGELFF
TRBJ1-5 TRBV28 few CASSLRAGLGNQPQHF
TRBJ2-7 TRBV6-5 few CASSYGLAGEYEQYF
TRBJ2-5 TRBV5-6 . CASSRTMETQYF
TRBJ1-1 TRBV5-6 few CASSKRTGLPVNTEAFF
TRBJ2-1 TRBV4-3 few CASSQSNRAPYNEQFF